This is a list of T cell receptor beta chains from one sample in a study of identical twins. Each CDR3 protein gets one entry after TCRdb re-called the 5' RACE reads with MiXCR. The table has about 340,000 distinct CDR3 sequences, 9% to 15% seen once. These data also formed part of another study, on yellow fever vaccine responses in identical twins.

Sequenced material: CD8+ T cells sorted from blood. The source of these receptors is a woman between 18 and 30 years old in good health. Each CDR3 is given without its conserved first and last residue. The D gene is left open where the match is weak. Only some rows state a clone size, as once, few, many or a class for expanded clones.

d_gene: TRBD1; v_gene: TRBV13; abundance: many; CDR3aa: ASSPRDSQNIQY
d_gene: .; v_gene: TRBV4-2; abundance: .; CDR3aa: ASRWDNQPQH
d_gene: TRBD2; v_gene: TRBV11-2; abundance: many; CDR3aa: ASSGAILAGATTYEQY
d_gene: TRBD1; v_gene: TRBV6-2/TRBV6-3; abundance: .; CDR3aa: ATQSTGTGAHTGELF
d_gene: .; v_gene: TRBV29-1; abundance: many; CDR3aa: SVAAHRVWDEQF
d_gene: TRBD2; v_gene: TRBV5-1; abundance: .; CDR3aa: ASSILAGGTYNEQF
d_gene: .; v_gene: TRBV20-1; abundance: few; CDR3aa: SARGRSVRETQY
d_gene: .; v_gene: TRBV11-2; abundance: few; CDR3aa: ASSPKLVMLRNEQF
d_gene: .; v_gene: TRBV4-1; abundance: .; CDR3aa: ASSQAIGAYGYT
d_gene: TRBD1; v_gene: TRBV6-5; abundance: .; CDR3aa: ASSYRNRGALGYEQY
d_gene: TRBD2; v_gene: TRBV20-1; abundance: .; CDR3aa: SAKTGGNNEQF
d_gene: TRBD1; v_gene: TRBV24-1; abundance: few; CDR3aa: ATSDRTGYNEQF
d_gene: .; v_gene: TRBV2; abundance: .; CDR3aa: ASKVRESDTQY
d_gene: TRBD1; v_gene: TRBV12-3/TRBV12-4; abundance: many; CDR3aa: ASTLGQGNTEAF
d_gene: .; v_gene: TRBV2; abundance: .; CDR3aa: ASSHPRGANTGELF
d_gene: TRBD1; v_gene: TRBV6-2/TRBV6-3; abundance: many; CDR3aa: ASSSGQGNTGELF
d_gene: .; v_gene: TRBV29-1; abundance: many; CDR3aa: SGQDEQETQY
d_gene: TRBD1; v_gene: TRBV20-1; abundance: .; CDR3aa: SARQGDYNEQF
d_gene: .; v_gene: TRBV3-1; abundance: few; CDR3aa: ASSQYGRGKDTQY
d_gene: .; v_gene: TRBV5-1; abundance: few; CDR3aa: ASTSGAGYEQY
d_gene: TRBD2; v_gene: TRBV7-6; abundance: .; CDR3aa: ASSLAASGSGETQY
d_gene: .; v_gene: TRBV5-6; abundance: .; CDR3aa: ASSNARDSGGNEQF
d_gene: .; v_gene: TRBV28; abundance: .; CDR3aa: ASKMGGDEQF
d_gene: .; v_gene: TRBV10-1; abundance: many; CDR3aa: ASSEEELGLDTQY
d_gene: TRBD2; v_gene: TRBV12-3/TRBV12-4; abundance: .; CDR3aa: ASSIAGVEYEQY
d_gene: .; v_gene: TRBV10-3; abundance: few; CDR3aa: AITGTGNTEAF
d_gene: .; v_gene: TRBV7-9; abundance: .; CDR3aa: ASSLDADPVG
d_gene: .; v_gene: TRBV12-3/TRBV12-4; abundance: many; CDR3aa: ASSFGGYEQY
d_gene: TRBD1; v_gene: TRBV7-6; abundance: .; CDR3aa: ASSPRTGVNNEQY
d_gene: .; v_gene: TRBV4-1; abundance: many; CDR3aa: ASSQEGRVDEQF
d_gene: .; v_gene: TRBV6-1; abundance: .; CDR3aa: ASSPTTGAETQY
d_gene: TRBD2; v_gene: TRBV7-8; abundance: many; CDR3aa: ASSPRTSSYNEQF
d_gene: .; v_gene: TRBV7-8; abundance: many; CDR3aa: ASSLPLGWGTGELF
d_gene: TRBD2; v_gene: TRBV6-2/TRBV6-3; abundance: many; CDR3aa: ASSSGLAGGSSYEQY
d_gene: .; v_gene: TRBV27; abundance: .; CDR3aa: ASSLFARPDTQY
d_gene: .; v_gene: TRBV2; abundance: .; CDR3aa: ASPGRSDTQY
d_gene: TRBD2; v_gene: TRBV12-3/TRBV12-4; abundance: many; CDR3aa: ASSSGSRSTGELF
d_gene: TRBD1; v_gene: TRBV24-1; abundance: .; CDR3aa: ATSEQGATDTQY
d_gene: TRBD2; v_gene: TRBV28; abundance: .; CDR3aa: ASSFAGREAYNEQF
d_gene: TRBD2; v_gene: TRBV2; abundance: .; CDR3aa: ASSEYGGRELGTDTQY
d_gene: TRBD2; v_gene: TRBV25-1; abundance: few; CDR3aa: ASSGSGAGQF
d_gene: .; v_gene: TRBV4-1; abundance: .; CDR3aa: ASGGGGMNTEAF
d_gene: .; v_gene: TRBV6-5; abundance: .; CDR3aa: ASSYSPRHDEKLF
d_gene: .; v_gene: TRBV14; abundance: few; CDR3aa: ASSLRTAYEQY
d_gene: .; v_gene: TRBV12-3/TRBV12-4; abundance: few; CDR3aa: ASSLGSPGELF
d_gene: .; v_gene: TRBV6-1; abundance: few; CDR3aa: ASSHTGPPSYNEQF
d_gene: .; v_gene: TRBV29-1; abundance: few; CDR3aa: SVGAGTEAF
d_gene: TRBD1; v_gene: TRBV28; abundance: .; CDR3aa: ASSLPIQGTQNTGELF
d_gene: .; v_gene: TRBV28; abundance: many; CDR3aa: ASSLRQGPRETQY
d_gene: .; v_gene: TRBV20-1; abundance: .; CDR3aa: SARDADSLTYEQY
d_gene: .; v_gene: TRBV6-2/TRBV6-3; abundance: many; CDR3aa: ASRGAGEETQY
d_gene: .; v_gene: TRBV28; abundance: few; CDR3aa: ASSTGNQETQY
d_gene: .; v_gene: TRBV2; abundance: few; CDR3aa: ASSVDMSSGNTIY
d_gene: .; v_gene: TRBV11-2; abundance: few; CDR3aa: ASSPHPYQETQY
d_gene: .; v_gene: TRBV19; abundance: .; CDR3aa: ASSWSPNTGELF